The 20 T cell receptor beta chains listed next were all sequenced from one sample in a study of T cell changes during pregnancy in multiple sclerosis. The protocol was immunoSEQ multiplex PCR, while the TCRdb copy is restricted to in-frame clones and leaves out a portion. This sample has roughly 65,000 clones, with around nine tenths found just once. The source material was peripheral blood, sampled in the third trimester of pregnancy. These receptors originate from a female donor in good health, enrolled as a control in a pregnancy study.

CDR3 bases: TGTGCCAGCAGCTTCGGACAGGGCCATCAGCCCCAGCATTTT. The encoded protein is CASSFGQGHQPQHF. The J gene is TRBJ1-5, the V gene TRBV7-9; the match to TRBD1 covers 8 bases. The CDR3 has 14 residues. The germline gives CDR1 SEHNR, CDR2 FQNEAQ (reference sequence). J gave up 5 bases and V 3 bases, and 3 bases lay outside the gene matches. The entire variable domain, with the rest obtained from reference TRBV7-9 and TRBJ1-5, is as follows: DTGVSQNPRHKITKRGQNVTFRCDPISEHNRLYWYRQTLGQGPEFLTYFQNEAQLEKSRLLSDRFSAERPKGSFSTLEIQRTEQGDSAMYLCASSFGQGHQPQHFGDGTRLSIL.

The chain employs TRBV11-3 and TRBJ2-7, with 8 bases lining up with TRBD2. Trimming took 5 bases from V and 3 from J; bases not matched to a gene: 9. Germline assignment: CDR1 SGHNT and CDR2 YENEEA. CDR3 size: 15 residues. DNA of the CDR3: TGTGCCAGCAGCGGCGTAGGGACTAGGATCTACGAGCAGTACTTC. This sequence encodes CASSGVGTRIYEQYF.

The CDR3 sequence is CASRVGQRPRGQPQHF. Here the CDR3 DNA reads TGTGCCAGTAGAGTTGGACAGCGACCCCGGGGCCAGCCCCAGCATTTT. The genes are TRBV19 and TRBJ1-5, with D possibly being TRBD1 (6 bases). This CDR3 has 16 amino acids. V was shortened by 6 bases and J by 7 bases, with 22 bases between the two germline ends. Germline assignment: CDR1 LNHDA and CDR2 SQIVND (reference sequence).

J is TRBJ1-6 and V is TRBV6-1; TRBD1 agrees at 10 bases. This CDR3 is built from 15 residues. With 3 bases clipped from V and 7 bases from J, the junction kept 3 bases outside the gene matches. The V gene's germline CDR1 is MNHNS and CDR2 SASEGT. In DNA, the CDR3 is TGTGCCAGCAGTGACAGGACAGGGGGAAATTCACCCCTCCACTTT. As protein: CASSDRTGGNSPLHF.

This sequence joins TRBV4-2 and TRBJ1-5; 12 bases are a match to TRBD1. This CDR3 contains 16 residues. Germline V gives CDR1 LGHNA, CDR2 YNFKEQ. The V and J ends lost 1 base and 5 bases, in that order; junction bases with no gene match: 3. The CDR3 is CASSQGGTGGDQPQHF. The CDR3 region has the DNA TGTGCCAGCAGCCAAGGCGGGACAGGGGGCGATCAGCCCCAGCATTTT.

The J gene is TRBJ2-1, the V gene TRBV7-2, with 11 bases identical to TRBD2. Per germline, CDR1 SGHTA and CDR2 FQGNSA. The CDR3 loop spans 15 amino acids. V lost 1 base to trimming and J lost 10 bases; unmatched junction nucleotides: 6. This CDR3 is CASSLGLAGSDEQFF. The CDR3 DNA sequence: TGTGCCAGCAGCTTAGGACTAGCGGGGAGTGACGAGCAGTTCTTC.

This clone appeared once. The chain recombines TRBV10-3 with TRBJ2-1; 11 bases fit TRBD2. Germline CDR1 is ENHRY and CDR2 is SYGVKD. J gave up 7 bases and V 6 bases, and 11 bases lay outside the gene matches. CDR3 length: 16 amino acids. CDR3: CAIRSTSGGVLNEQFF. DNA for the CDR3: TGTGCCATCAGGTCAACTAGCGGGGGTGTCCTTAATGAGCAGTTCTTC.

The V gene is TRBV7-2, the J gene TRBJ2-1; 10 bases align to TRBD2. Germline CDR1 and CDR2: SGHTA and FQGNSA. V dropped 5 bases and J dropped 4; count of bases not matched to a gene: 8. The CDR3 consists of 16 residues. The CDR3 protein is CASSPSRTSGYNEQFF. CDR3 coding DNA: TGTGCCAGCAGCCCTAGTCGGACTAGCGGTTACAATGAGCAGTTCTTC.

This clone was seen just once. The limits of the CDR3 on the DNA are not certain, so only TCRdb's listed CDR3 is given. The chain joins TRBV7-9 to TRBJ1-2; the D segment call TRBD1 is taken from the table without a DNA check. The CDR3 spans 14 residues, counting both ends. Germline CDR1 reads SEHNR; CDR2 reads FQNEAQ (reference sequence). This chain's CDR3 is CASSFGQGGVGYTF.

The chain employs TRBV19 and TRBJ1-4, with D possibly TRBD1 on 5 matching bases. Germline V gene lookup returns CDR1 LNHDA and CDR2 SQIVND (reference sequence). The V gene lost 0 bases and the J gene lost 12 bases, with 14 bases spanning the gap. This CDR3 has 14 residues. CDR3: CASSIETRVGELFF. The CDR3 DNA reads TGTGCCAGTAGTATAGAGACCAGGGTCGGCGAACTGTTTTTT.

The chain carries TRBV14 and TRBJ1-2, with D perhaps matching TRBD1 (5 bases). This CDR3 comprises 15 residues. Germline V gene data show CDR1 as SGHDN and CDR2 as FVKESK. V lost 5 bases and J 5 bases, leaving 18 bases between the germline ends. The CDR3 region has the DNA TGTGCCAGCAGCTTAACGGGACTTTTCGGTTATGGCTACACCTTC. As protein: CASSLTGLFGYGYTF.

V and J are TRBV9 and TRBJ2-1, with TRBD2 matching over 7 bases. The CDR3 runs to 14 residues. V lost 4 bases, J lost 7 bases, and 8 bases stayed unmatched. Germline-derived CDR1 and CDR2 are SGDLS and YYNGEE. CDR3 residues: CASSTSGAGNEQFF. The CDR3 DNA follows: TGTGCCAGCAGCACCAGCGGGGCCGGGAATGAGCAGTTCTTC.

This chain links TRBV29-1 with TRBJ2-7, with 10 bases aligning to TRBD1. CDR3 length: 14 residues. Germline CDR1 is SQVTM and CDR2 is ANQGSEA. V gave up 6 bases and J gave up 2 bases; unmatched junction bases: 7. This chain's CDR3 is CSVAGQGGTYEQYF. In DNA form, the CDR3 reads TGCAGCGTGGCAGGACAGGGGGGAACCTACGAGCAGTACTTC.

In nucleotides, the CDR3 is TGTGCCAGCAGACAGGGCTACGAGCAGTACTTC. Translation gives CASRQGYEQYF. V gene TRBV2 combines with J gene TRBJ2-7, with TRBD1 as a possible D gene (6 bases). Germline CDR1 SNHLY, CDR2 FYNNEI. The CDR3 has 11 residues. V was pared by 6 bases and J by 3 bases, with 6 bases between.

V and J are TRBV18 and TRBJ2-3, with D possibly TRBD2 on 5 matching bases. This CDR3 is built from 16 residues. Germline V gene lookup returns CDR1 KGHSH and CDR2 LQKENI. Trimming removed 4 bases at V and 2 bases at J, with 16 bases between. The CDR3 protein is CASSRNTGIDTDTQYF. CDR3 in DNA: TGTGCCAGCTCACGGAATACCGGGATCGACACAGATACGCAGTATTTT.

V is TRBV7-3 and J is TRBJ2-6; D unresolved. CDR1 is SGHTA, CDR2 FQGTGA, per germline. V shed 1 base and J shed 0 bases, with 7 bases lying between them. The CDR3 spans 16 residues. CDR3 nucleotide sequence: TGTGCCAGCAGCTTAATCGGGTACTCTGGGGCCAACGTCCTGACTTTC. It is translated as CASSLIGYSGANVLTF.

The chain is built from TRBV28 and TRBJ2-7; TRBD1 matches at 7 bases. This CDR3 is 15 amino acids long. Germline V gives CDR1 MDHEN, CDR2 SYDVKM. The V segment lost 5 bases and the J segment 2 bases; nucleotides outside the gene matches: 9. The chain's CDR3 is CASSTRQGRPYEQYF. CDR3 sequence (DNA): TGTGCCAGCAGTACCCGACAGGGCCGCCCCTACGAGCAGTACTTC.

This clone was observed a single time. CDR3: CASSLAFNYGYTF. The CDR3 DNA is TGTGCCAGCAGTTTGGCCTTCAACTATGGCTACACCTTC. The rearrangement uses TRBV28 and TRBJ1-2; D unresolved. The V gene lost 3 bases and the J gene lost 2 bases, with 7 bases spanning the gap. The CDR3 runs 13 residues. Germline values: CDR1 MDHEN, CDR2 SYDVKM.

The chain combines TRBV7-3 with TRBJ1-2, with a weak D call TRBD1 (5 bases). This CDR3 contains 14 residues. V was shortened by 5 bases and J by 6 bases, with 16 bases between the two germline ends. Germline assignment: CDR1 SGHTA and CDR2 FQGTGA. The CDR3 coding sequence is TGTGCCAGCAGCCAATCCGGGGGGGTGGATGGCTACACCTTC. This translates into CASSQSGGVDGYTF.

CDR3 DNA sequence: TGTGCCAGTAGCGACAGGGGTGGCAATCAGCCCCAGCATTTT. Encoded protein: CASSDRGGNQPQHF. V usage is TRBV19 and J usage is TRBJ1-5, with 8 bases fitting TRBD1. V lost 6 bases to trimming and J lost 2 bases; unmatched junction nucleotides: 3. CDR1 is LNHDA, CDR2 SQIVND, per germline (reference sequence). The CDR3 is made up of 14 amino acids.